The entry below gives a single TCR beta chain sequence along with its context. In the authors' workflow: From reference gene primer amplification, estimates of nucleated cell counts were derived. Some clones are missing from TCRdb's copy, which holds only in-frame ones; the method was immunoSEQ multiplex PCR. The V and J calls and clone size are taken from that table; D and trimming were inferred from the DNA. The table lists around 470,000 clones, about 88% of them singletons. Enrollment of patients from Seattle took place during active infection, with longitudinal follow-up. The data belong to a study of blood T cell repertoires in COVID-19. Study-wide context: Some COVID-19 samples were acute and others convalescent; all came from the United States, Italy and Spain.

V lost 4 bases and J 0 bases, leaving 12 bases between the germline ends. This CDR3 has 15 residues. Germline V CDR1 and CDR2: LNHDA, SQIVND (reference sequence). The chain links TRBV19 to TRBJ1-2; a weak D match, TRBD1 (6 bases). Specimen: peripheral blood. This TCR came from a man between 18 and 29 years old with COVID-19, enrolled during active disease. The CDR3 here is CASSTNRVANYGYTF. Here the CDR3 DNA reads TGTGCCAGTAGTACCAACAGGGTAGCTAACTATGGCTACACCTTC.